This T cell receptor (beta chain) was captured by sequencing in a study of T cells in narcolepsy. On this clone: Antigen specificity is unknown.

Study results and limitations: Autoreactive HCRT-specific and TRIB2-specific clonotypes were marked in same-patient CSF-versus-blood CD4+ comparisons.

This CDR3 comprises 14 residues. Germline values: CDR1 SGHVS, CDR2 FQNEAQ. Trimming removed 1 base from V and 4 bases from J, with 8 bases in between. Repertoires were generated with immunoSEQ multiplex PCR, while TCRdb's copy carries only in-frame clones and drops some. The sample yields roughly 22,000 clones, less than 70% seen once. The material sequenced was memory (CD45RA-) CD4+ T cells from blood. The source of this sequence is a human donor in good health. V gene TRBV7-8 combines with J gene TRBJ2-1; tentatively, D is TRBD2 (6 bases). As DNA, the CDR3 is TGTGCCAGCAGCTTAGTCGGGACTTACAATGAGCAGTTCTTC. Translation: CASSLVGTYNEQFF.